The entry below gives a single T cell receptor beta chain sequence along with its context. The data are from a study of blood T cell repertoires in COVID-19. The table came from immunoSEQ multiplex PCR; TCRdb's copy has only in-frame clones and leaves some out. The sample has fewer than 100,000 clones, roughly 85% seen once. The Seattle patients joined while their infection was active and were tracked longitudinally afterward. The trim removed 5 bases at V and 5 bases at J, leaving 7 bases unmatched. Germline CDR1 reads SGHVS; CDR2 reads FQNEAQ. The length of the CDR3 is 15 residues. Specimen: peripheral blood. The rearrangement links TRBV7-8 to TRBJ1-5; 9 positions match TRBD1. The receptor was isolated from a man aged 50-59 years with COVID-19, enrolled during active disease. CDR3 in amino acids: CASSTGQGSYQPQHF. In DNA form, the CDR3 reads TGTGCCAGCAGCACCGGACAGGGGTCATATCAGCCCCAGCATTTT.